Presented here are 22 T cell receptor beta chains from one specimen sequenced in a study of Ad26.COV2.S vaccination and SARS-CoV-2 variants. Treatment indicated: approximately 18 received Ad26.COV2.S at low or high dose, single or two shots; 5 received placebo; per-sample allocation not given. The samples date from day 63 after the first vaccine or placebo injection. TCRdb's copy holds only in-frame clones and misses some; the assay was immunoSEQ multiplex PCR. The table lists about 400,000 clones, roughly nine tenths of them singletons. The sample was peripheral blood, taken in a trial of Ad26.COV2.S vaccine versus placebo. The receptors come from a person between 18 and 65 years old who received the Ad26.COV2.S COVID-19 vaccine or a placebo.

Here the CDR3 reads CASRSQANYGYTF. DNA for the CDR3: TGTGCCAGCAGAAGTCAAGCTAACTATGGCTACACCTTC. The chain couples TRBV7-9 to TRBJ1-2; D is unclear. In germline, CDR1 is SEHNR, CDR2 FQNEAQ (reference sequence). The CDR3 consists of 13 residues. Between the trimmed V and J ends, which lost 6 bases and 0 bases, there was a span of 8 bases.

This clone has just one count. The chain is built from TRBV7-2 and TRBJ2-3, with D possibly TRBD2 on 6 matching bases. Germline CDR1 SGHTA, CDR2 FQGNSA. Trimming left V 4 bases short and J 4 bases short, with 12 bases between. This CDR3 comprises 14 residues. The CDR3 region is CASSYRLVSDTQYF. In DNA form, the CDR3 reads TGTGCCAGCAGCTACAGACTAGTTTCAGATACGCAGTATTTT.

This clone was seen many times. This chain connects TRBV19 to TRBJ1-4; 9 nucleotides agree with TRBD1. V was clipped by 7 bases and J by 15 bases; unmatched bases: 21. CDR1 LNHDA and CDR2 SQIVND come from the germline V gene (reference sequence). CDR3 length equals 16 residues. CDR3 amino acids: CASTPYLWGDREDLFF. CDR3 DNA: TGTGCCAGTACCCCTTACTTGTGGGGGGACAGGGAGGATTTGTTTTTT.

The gene calls are TRBV10-3 and TRBJ1-5, with TRBD1 identical over 8 bases. Germline V gene sequence: CDR1 ENHRY, CDR2 SYGVKD. The CDR3 covers 14 residues. With V trimmed by 4 bases and J by 5 bases, 4 bases remained unmatched. CDR3 region: CAISVTGGDQPQHF. The DNA for the CDR3 is TGTGCCATCAGTGTTACAGGGGGAGATCAGCCCCAGCATTTT.

This sequence joins TRBV6-5 and TRBJ1-2; perhaps TRBD1 as D (5 bases). Per the germline V gene, CDR1 is MNHEY and CDR2 is SVGAGI. V was shortened by 7 bases and J by 2 bases, with 11 bases between the two germline ends. This CDR3 has 13 residues. The CDR3 reads CASTRDANYGYTF. The CDR3 DNA reads as TGTGCCAGCACCCGGGACGCCAACTATGGCTACACCTTC.

The CDR3 region is CASSSDRRYGYTF. In DNA form, the CDR3 reads TGTGCCAGCAGTTCGGACAGGCGCTATGGCTACACCTTC. The chain carries TRBV6-5 and TRBJ1-2; 7 positions agree with TRBD1. CDR3 length equals 13 residues. Germline V gene sequence: CDR1 MNHEY, CDR2 SVGAGI. After removal of 4 bases from V and 4 bases from J, the junction contained 3 bases not matched to a gene.

The genes are TRBV6-5 and TRBJ1-1; D is ambiguous. Between the trimmed V and J ends, which lost 5 bases and 0 bases, there was a span of 7 bases. The CDR3 length is 13 residues. CDR1 MNHEY and CDR2 SVGAGI come from the germline V gene. The CDR3 coding sequence is TGTGCCAGCAGTAAGTCCCTGAACACTGAAGCTTTCTTT. Residues: CASSKSLNTEAFF.

This sequence joins TRBV6-5 and TRBJ1-2, with 8 bases identical to TRBD1. V trimming: 6 bases; J trimming: 8 bases; junction bases outside the gene matches: 2. The CDR3 totals 11 residues. The germline gives CDR1 MNHEY, CDR2 SVGAGI. The DNA of the CDR3 is TGTGCCAGCAGATACAGGGGGGGCTACACCTTC. Translated: CASRYRGGYTF.

About this clone itself: A much larger clone differs by one base, so this may be a read error. The chain employs TRBV14 and TRBJ2-5, with unresolved D. CDR1 SGHDN and CDR2 FVKESK come from the germline V gene. With 1 base removed from V and 3 bases from J, the gap between germline ends came to 3 bases. The CDR3 runs to 12 residues. The CDR3 DNA reads as TGTGCCAGCAGCCAAGGGGAAGAGACCCAGTACTTC. This encodes CASSQGEETQYF.

The CDR3 region is CASRTGTTYGYTF. In DNA form, the CDR3 reads TGTGCCAGCAGAACCGGGACAACCTATGGCTACACCTTC. The chain has TRBV19 and TRBJ1-2; TRBD1 is a possible D gene (6 bases). This CDR3 is built from 13 residues. Germline V gives CDR1 LNHDA, CDR2 SQIVND (reference sequence). Trimming stripped 9 bases from V and 4 bases from J, with 15 bases between. Combining the CDR3 with reference TRBV19 and TRBJ1-2 gives the whole variable domain DGGITQSPKYLFRKEGQNVTLSCEQNLNHDAMYWYRQDPGQGLRLIYYSQIVNDFQKGDIAEGYSVSREKKESFPLTVTSAQKNPTAFYLCASRTGTTYGYTFGSGTRLTVV.

The chain is built from TRBV7-9 and TRBJ1-3; D is unresolved. Germline V gene sequence: CDR1 SEHNR, CDR2 FQNEAQ (reference sequence). The CDR3 has 17 amino acids. With 1 base removed from V and 0 bases from J, the gap between germline ends came to 13 bases. The CDR3 sequence is CASSLGPGGYSGNTIYF. CDR3 bases: TGTGCCAGCAGCTTAGGACCCGGCGGATACTCTGGAAACACCATATATTTT.

The DNA of the CDR3 is TGCGCCAGCAGCCAAGTCAGGGGCGTTAGCTACACCTTC. It is translated as CASSQVRGVSYTF. The genes are TRBV4-3 and TRBJ1-2; D is possibly TRBD1 (6 bases). The V gene's germline CDR1 is LGHNA and CDR2 YSLEER. CDR3 length: 13 residues. V gave up 1 base and J gave up 9 bases, with 12 bases separating them.

This chain connects TRBV9 to TRBJ1-5; D not certain. V lost 4 bases to trimming and J lost 2 bases, with 13 bases between them. This CDR3 has 15 amino acids. In germline, CDR1 is SGDLS, CDR2 YYNGEE. CDR3 nucleotides: TGTGCCAGCAGCAAAGACGGTGGCGGCAATCAGCCCCAGCATTTT. It is translated as CASSKDGGGNQPQHF.

This chain connects TRBV10-3 to TRBJ2-7, with 9 nucleotides matching TRBD1. CDR1 is ENHRY, CDR2 SYGVKD, per germline. The CDR3 spans 16 residues. V dropped 2 bases and J dropped 2; count of bases not matched to a gene: 7. CDR3 sequence reads: CAISETGQGQPYEQYF. The CDR3 nucleotides are TGTGCCATCAGTGAGACTGGACAGGGGCAACCCTACGAGCAGTACTTC.

V gene TRBV5-1 combines with J gene TRBJ1-1; perhaps TRBD1 as D (6 bases). Germline CDR1 SGHRS, CDR2 YFSETQ. The V gene lost 1 base and the J gene lost 7 bases, with 20 bases spanning the gap. CDR3 length: 16 residues. In DNA, the CDR3 is TGCGCCAGCAGCTTGACAGGGTTCCTCTCGATTAGTGAAGCTTTCTTT. Its protein product is CASSLTGFLSISEAFF.

V and J are TRBV29-1 and TRBJ1-1; no clear D. This CDR3 has 10 amino acids. The germline CDR1 and CDR2 sequences are SQVTM and ANQGSEA. The ends were cut back, 6 bases at V and 1 base at J, with 3 bases in the middle. CDR3 in DNA: TGCAGCGTCCAGAACACTGAAGCTTTCTTT. This gives the protein CSVQNTEAFF.

In nucleotides, the CDR3 is TGTGCCAGCAGCTCAAGGACAGGCGGGACCGGGGAGCTGTTTTTT. Amino acids: CASSSRTGGTGELFF. V gene TRBV7-8 combines with J gene TRBJ2-2; 7 nucleotides align to TRBD1. This CDR3 has 15 residues. Looked up from germline, CDR1 is SGHVS and CDR2 is FQNEAQ. The junction had 7 bases not matched to a gene; V was cut back by 4 bases and J by 5 bases.

This sequence joins TRBV7-9 and TRBJ1-2; TRBD1 matches 8 bases. The trim removed 3 bases at V and 7 bases at J, leaving 4 bases unmatched. The CDR3 is 13 residues long. Germline V gene lookup returns CDR1 SEHNR and CDR2 FQNEAQ (reference sequence). CDR3 sequence reads: CASSFGQGLGYTF. CDR3 in DNA: TGTGCCAGCAGCTTCGGACAGGGACTTGGCTACACCTTC. Filled out from reference TRBV7-9 and TRBJ1-2, the complete variable domain reads DTGVSQNPRHKITKRGQNVTFRCDPISEHNRLYWYRQTLGQGPEFLTYFQNEAQLEKSRLLSDRFSAERPKGSFSTLEIQRTEQGDSAMYLCASSFGQGLGYTFGSGTRLTVV.

Only one count was recorded for this clone. The chain is built from TRBV30 and TRBJ2-7; 11 nucleotides align to TRBD2. The trim removed 2 bases at V and 9 bases at J, leaving 6 bases unmatched. The CDR3 is 13 amino acids. Germline CDR1 and CDR2: GTSNPN and SVGIG (reference sequence). The CDR3 region is CAWSRLAGRVQYF. CDR3 DNA sequence: TGTGCCTGGAGTCGACTAGCGGGGCGGGTGCAGTACTTC.

The V call is TRBV20-1, the J call TRBJ2-5; D not resolved. CDR3 length: 11 amino acids. V dropped 1 base and J dropped 4 bases, with 4 bases sitting between them. CDR1 and CDR2 (germline): DFQATT, SNEGSKA (reference sequence). The CDR3 DNA follows: TGCAGTGCTAGAGGTCGAGAGACCCAGTACTTC. Protein product: CSARGRETQYF.

The chain employs TRBV7-9 and TRBJ1-3, with unresolved D. CDR1 is SEHNR and CDR2 is FQNEAQ in the germline V gene (reference sequence). V dropped 1 base and J dropped 4 bases, with 11 bases sitting between them. This CDR3 is 15 amino acids long. CDR3 coding DNA: TGTGCCAGCAGCTTAGTGTCGTCGGCCGGAAACACCATATATTTT. This encodes CASSLVSSAGNTIYF.

J is TRBJ1-2 and V is TRBV6-5; 9 bases are a match to TRBD1. V lost 3 bases to trimming and J lost 7 bases; unmatched junction nucleotides: 3. Germline V lookup: CDR1 MNHEY, CDR2 SVGAGI. The CDR3 runs 13 residues. The CDR3, as DNA: TGTGCCAGCAGTTATGGGACAGGGCTTGGCTACACCTTC. Amino acids: CASSYGTGLGYTF.